This entry features one T cell receptor (beta chain) sequence. Its target is unknown. The data originate from a study of T cell responses to AZD1222 COVID-19 vaccine. General study points: Sampled repertoires all dated from after the peak T cell response. Regions 160-218 and 743-854 held dominance among vaccine-associated CD4 TCRs, which spanned spike.

Using immunoSEQ multiplex PCR, the repertoire was profiled, and TCRdb retains in-frame clones only, with some absent. The sample yields about 84,000 clones, roughly 85% seen once. The CDR3 runs 13 residues. CDR1 and CDR2 (germline): KGHSH, LQKENI. V is TRBV18 and J is TRBJ1-1; D unclear. The sample was peripheral blood, taken 28 days after the second AZD1222 dose. This clonotype was obtained from an adult who received the AZD1222 COVID-19 vaccine. The CDR3 bases are TGTGCTGGGAGTCAGGACGGGAACACTGAAGCTTTCTTT. It specifies CAGSQDGNTEAFF.